This TCR beta chain was found in a study of blood T cell repertoires in COVID-19. The germline gives CDR1 ENHRY, CDR2 SYGVKD. Trimming took 8 bases from V and 1 from J, leaving 15 bases between them. The CDR3 covers 14 residues. The assay was immunoSEQ multiplex PCR, and TCRdb's table has in-frame clones only and misses some. This table holds approximately 110,000 clones, 75% to 90% found once. Sequences were obtained from peripheral blood. The V and J genes are TRBV10-3 and TRBJ2-7, with D perhaps TRBD1 (6 bases). This sequence was found in a woman aged 40 to 50 with acute or convalescent COVID-19. In nucleotides, the CDR3 is TGTGCCATCCGCTCGGACAGTCTTTCCTACGAGCAGTACTTC. Amino acid sequence: CAIRSDSLSYEQYF.